The source of this T cell receptor beta chain is a study of shared clonotypes between healthy human individuals. Germline CDR1 is SEHNR and CDR2 is FQNEAQ (reference sequence). Trimming cost V 2 bases and J 14 bases; bases outside gene matches: 14. CDR3 length: 15 residues. Division of CD4+ cells produced a CD45RA+ naive subset and a CD45RA-negative memory subset. Whole-study findings and limits: Relative to their counterparts shared across all four donors, non-shared clonotypes exhibited diminished generation probabilities.

With regard to this clone: The antigen is unknown.

Method: immunoSEQ multiplex PCR; TCRdb's copy keeps in-frame clones and lacks some. Among some 2,100,000 clones, approximately 96% were seen once, and the ten largest hold approximately 0.13%. Sequencing used naive CD4+ T cells sorted from blood. Subset described: CD45RA+ positively selected. J is TRBJ2-1 and V is TRBV7-9, with 8 nucleotides matching TRBD1. This receptor was taken from a man between 18 and 29 years old in good health. The CDR3 DNA sequence: TGTGCCAGCAGCTTACAGCCCCTCGGGACAGGAAAGGAGTTCTTC. It codes for CASSLQPLGTGKEFF. Together with reference TRBV7-9 and TRBJ2-1, the CDR3 gives the full variable domain: DTGVSQNPRHKITKRGQNVTFRCDPISEHNRLYWYRQTLGQGPEFLTYFQNEAQLEKSRLLSDRFSAERPKGSFSTLEIQRTEQGDSAMYLCASSLQPLGTGKEFFGPGTRLTVL.